These 16 T cell receptor beta chains came from one sample sequenced in a study of blood T cell repertoires in COVID-19. Some clones are missing from TCRdb's copy, which holds only in-frame ones; the method was immunoSEQ multiplex PCR. The data hold 95,000 to 150,000 clones, with almost 90% observed a single time. Specimen: peripheral blood. These receptors were collected from a woman in her forties or fifties with active or convalescent COVID-19.

The chain combines TRBV6-5 with TRBJ1-1; tentative D call: TRBD1 (5 bases). There are 13 residues in the CDR3. Germline values: CDR1 MNHEY, CDR2 SVGAGI. The chain's CDR3 is CATGGGMNTEAFF. The CDR3 nucleotides read TGTGCTACCGGGGGGGGGATGAACACTGAAGCTTTCTTT.

The chain uses TRBV2 and TRBJ2-5; 8 nucleotides agree with TRBD1. The CDR3 contains 14 residues. The V segment lost 6 bases and the J segment 3 bases; nucleotides outside the gene matches: 6. Germline V gene lookup returns CDR1 SNHLY and CDR2 FYNNEI. The CDR3 is CASSATGAEETQYF. Written as DNA, the CDR3 is TGTGCCAGCAGCGCGACAGGGGCAGAAGAGACCCAGTACTTC.

The chain carries TRBV6-5 and TRBJ2-5; D is perhaps TRBD1 (7 bases). The CDR3 runs to 15 residues. Per the germline V gene, CDR1 is MNHEY and CDR2 is SVGAGI. The V and J ends lost 7 bases and 2 bases respectively, with 17 bases between them. The CDR3 reads CASTRERGRQETQYF. In DNA, the CDR3 is TGTGCCAGCACCCGGGAGAGGGGGCGGCAAGAGACCCAGTACTTC.

The J gene is TRBJ1-2, the V gene TRBV14; no clear D. The CDR3 is 13 amino acids. From germline, CDR1 is SGHDN and CDR2 FVKESK. V lost 0 bases and J 10 bases, leaving 12 bases between the germline ends. CDR3 protein: CASSQDTLGAYTF. CDR3 bases: TGTGCCAGCAGCCAAGACACCCTTGGAGCCTACACCTTC.

This rearrangement joins TRBV10-1 to TRBJ2-5, with a weak D call TRBD1 (5 bases). V was pared by 4 bases and J by 4 bases, with 13 bases between. Germline V gives CDR1 WNHNN, CDR2 SYGVQD (reference sequence). CDR3 size: 14 residues. The DNA of the CDR3 is TGCGCCAGCAGTGGTGGACATGTCGGAGAGACCCAGTACTTC. Translated: CASSGGHVGETQYF.

The chain couples TRBV19 to TRBJ2-1; D is uncertain. Germline CDR1 is LNHDA and CDR2 is SQIVND (reference sequence). The CDR3 loop spans 13 amino acids. V gave up 2 bases and J gave up 4 bases, with 6 bases separating them. CDR3 amino acids: CASSIILYNEQFF. The CDR3 nucleotides are TGTGCCAGTAGTATAATACTTTACAATGAGCAGTTCTTC.

The chain recombines TRBV2 with TRBJ2-7, with 9 positions matching TRBD1. The germline V gene has CDR1 SNHLY and CDR2 FYNNEI. With V trimmed by 6 bases and J by 3 bases, 6 bases remained unmatched. There are 14 residues in the CDR3. The CDR3 DNA sequence: TGTGCCAGCAGCGGGGGACAGGGAATCTACGAGCAGTACTTC. Translated: CASSGGQGIYEQYF.

This clone has only one observation. J is TRBJ2-7 and V is TRBV19; D is possibly TRBD1 (5 bases). CDR3 length equals 11 residues. Germline V CDR1 and CDR2: LNHDA, SQIVND (reference sequence). V was trimmed by 7 bases and J by 9 bases, leaving 13 bases between them. The CDR3 nucleotides are TGTGCCAGTAATCACAGGTGGTGGCAGTACTTC. This encodes CASNHRWWQYF.

V usage is TRBV24-1 and J usage is TRBJ2-5, with 8 nucleotides matching TRBD1. V lost 5 bases and J lost 4; bases outside the gene matches: 14. Per the germline V gene, CDR1 is KGHDR and CDR2 is SFDVKD. There are 17 residues in the CDR3. Here the CDR3 reads CATSVGFPGGAGETQYF. The CDR3 DNA is TGTGCCACCAGTGTAGGGTTTCCAGGGGGCGCGGGAGAGACCCAGTACTTC.

The chain combines TRBV5-1 with TRBJ2-5; 8 nucleotides align to TRBD2. V lost 4 bases to trimming and J lost 6 bases; unmatched junction nucleotides: 8. CDR1 and CDR2 (germline): SGHRS, YFSETQ. The CDR3 spans 14 residues. The CDR3: CASSAGTSFQTQYF. The CDR3 DNA is TGCGCCAGCAGCGCCGGGACTAGTTTTCAGACCCAGTACTTC.

Worth noting for this clone: Within the sample, other DNA sequences also encode this same CDR3. This chain joins TRBV18 and TRBJ2-7; 8 positions agree with TRBD2. This CDR3 spans 15 amino acids. The trim removed 3 bases at V and 1 base at J, leaving 5 bases unmatched. Per the germline V gene, CDR1 is KGHSH and CDR2 is LQKENI. CDR3 residues: CASSPGTGGSYEQYF. DNA of the CDR3: TGTGCCAGCTCACCCGGGACGGGAGGGTCCTACGAGCAGTACTTC.

The gene calls are TRBV5-1 and TRBJ2-1; 12 bases fit TRBD2. The germline V gene has CDR1 SGHRS and CDR2 YFSETQ. CDR3 size: 16 residues. Trimming took 5 bases from V and 4 from J; bases not matched to a gene: 7. The CDR3 DNA is TGCGCCAGCAGGGTCCCCGGACTAGCGGGATACAATGAGCAGTTCTTC. It specifies CASRVPGLAGYNEQFF.

This clone was found a few times. The V call is TRBV6-2 or TRBV6-3, the J call TRBJ2-3; weak D call: TRBD2 (5 bases). Germline CDR1 and CDR2: MNHEY and SVGEGT. The CDR3 extends over 15 amino acids. The V gene lost 5 bases and the J gene lost 2 bases, with 14 bases spanning the gap. The DNA of the CDR3 is TGTGCCAGCAGTCCCGGCGGGTCTATCACAGATACGCAGTATTTT. This codes for CASSPGGSITDTQYF.

The chain recombines TRBV7-8 with TRBJ1-2; possibly TRBD1 for D (5 bases). The ends were cut back, 3 bases at V and 6 bases at J, with 8 bases in the middle. Germline CDR1 reads SGHVS; CDR2 reads FQNEAQ. CDR3 length: 12 amino acids. Written as DNA, the CDR3 is TGTGCCAGCAGCTTCGGGGGGGATGGCTACACCTTC. Translation: CASSFGGDGYTF.

CDR3 sequence: CSVGSGRASEQFF. CDR3 nucleotide sequence: TGCAGCGTCGGAAGCGGGAGGGCCAGTGAGCAGTTCTTC. V usage is TRBV29-1 and J usage is TRBJ2-1, with 10 positions matching TRBD2. V lost 6 bases to trimming and J lost 9 bases; unmatched junction nucleotides: 8. The CDR3 runs 13 residues. Germline values: CDR1 SQVTM, CDR2 ANQGSEA.

This chain links TRBV28 with TRBJ2-5; 7 bases agree with TRBD2. The germline V gene has CDR1 MDHEN and CDR2 SYDVKM. The V and J ends lost 4 bases and 2 bases, in that order; junction bases with no gene match: 10. The CDR3 loop spans 16 amino acids. This CDR3 reads CASSSISRDYQETQYF. Written as DNA, the CDR3 is TGTGCCAGCAGTTCGATCTCACGGGACTATCAAGAGACCCAGTACTTC. Full variable domain (outside the CDR3, taken from reference TRBV28 and TRBJ2-5): DVKVTQSSRYLVKRTGEKVFLECVQDMDHENMFWYRQDPGLGLRLIYFSYDVKMKEKGDIPEGYSVSREKKERFSLILESASTNQTSMYLCASSSISRDYQETQYFGPGTRLLVL.